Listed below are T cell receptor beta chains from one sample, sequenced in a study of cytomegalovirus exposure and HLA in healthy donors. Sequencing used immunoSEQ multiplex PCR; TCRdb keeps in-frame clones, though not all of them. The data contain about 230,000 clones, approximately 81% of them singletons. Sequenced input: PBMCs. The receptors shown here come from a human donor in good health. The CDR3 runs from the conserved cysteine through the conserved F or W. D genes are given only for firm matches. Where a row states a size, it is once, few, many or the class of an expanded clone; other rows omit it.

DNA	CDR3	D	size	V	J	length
TGTGCCAGCAGCTTGTTCCGGACTAGCTGGATGAACACCGGGGAGCTGTTTTTT	CASSLFRTSWMNTGELFF	TRBD2	NA	TRBV5-6	TRBJ2-2	18
TGTGCCAGCAGTGCCCAAGAAGGCGGGTCCACTGAAGCTTTCTTT	CASSAQEGGSTEAFF	NA	NA	TRBV6-1	TRBJ1-1	15
TGCGCCAGCAGCTTTACTAGCGGGTGGGACTACAATGAGCAGTTCTTC	CASSFTSGWDYNEQFF	TRBD2	NA	TRBV5-1	TRBJ2-1	16
TGTGCCAGCAGCTCCTCCGGGAGACCCTATGGCTACACCTTC	CASSSSGRPYGYTF	NA	NA	TRBV5-4	TRBJ1-2	14
TGCGCCAGCAGCCAGGACTGGGACTCTACGGGGGCAGATACGCAGTATTTT	CASSQDWDSTGADTQYF	NA	NA	TRBV4-3	TRBJ2-3	17
TGTGCCAGCAGTGAAGCGAGGGGGACAGGGTTTTATGGCTACACCTTC	CASSEARGTGFYGYTF	TRBD1	NA	TRBV2	TRBJ1-2	16
TGTGCCAGCAGCCAGAAGCGGGCGGACACCTACGAGCAGTACTTC	CASSQKRADTYEQYF	NA	NA	TRBV5-4	TRBJ2-7	15
TGTGCCACCAGCAGAGATCAGAGGGAGACCCAGTACTTC	CATSRDQRETQYF	NA	NA	TRBV15	TRBJ2-5	13
TGTGCCAGCTCACCCCAGAATTCAGATACGCAGTATTTT	CASSPQNSDTQYF	NA	NA	TRBV18	TRBJ2-3	13
TGTGCCAGCTCAGTCGCCGTTGGGACAGTCTACAATGAGCAGTTCTTC	CASSVAVGTVYNEQFF	TRBD1	once	TRBV18	TRBJ2-1	16
TGTGCCAGTAGTATCGCCCTAGCGGGAGGTCCCGAACAAGAGACCCAGTACTTC	CASSIALAGGPEQETQYF	TRBD2	NA	TRBV19	TRBJ2-5	18
TGTGCCAGCAGCAAGAGGACGAGCCGGACAGGGGAGAGGTACGAGCAGTACTTC	CASSKRTSRTGERYEQYF	TRBD1	NA	TRBV7-3	TRBJ2-7	18
TGTGCCAGCAGTGAGGGGACTAGCGTATACTCTGGGGCCAACGTCCTGACTTTC	CASSEGTSVYSGANVLTF	TRBD2	NA	TRBV2	TRBJ2-6	18
TGTGCCAGCAGCCCAGGGGATAGCTATGGCTACACCTTC	CASSPGDSYGYTF	NA	NA	TRBV5-4	TRBJ1-2	13
TGTTCCAGCAGCTCATTCTTACGGACTAGCGGGAGTCACGCTGAGCAGTTCTTC	CSSSSFLRTSGSHAEQFF	TRBD2	NA	TRBV7-9	TRBJ2-1	18
TGTGCCAGCAGTCCAGGGTCGCCCCCTGAAGCTTTCTTT	CASSPGSPPEAFF	NA	NA	TRBV28	TRBJ1-1	13
TGCAGCGTTGAAGGGGAGACAGGGGATGGCTACACCTTC	CSVEGETGDGYTF	TRBD1	NA	TRBV29-1	TRBJ1-2	13
TGCGCCAGCAGCCCTCCCGGGAGACACACCGGGGAGCTGTTTTTT	CASSPPGRHTGELFF	NA	NA	TRBV4-3	TRBJ2-2	15
TGTGCCGGAGGACAGGGGTTGTCTGGAAACACCATATATTTT	CAGGQGLSGNTIYF	TRBD1	NA	TRBV7-9	TRBJ1-3	14
TGTGCCTGGAGTGTACAGGGCGCCGGGGAGCTGTTTTTT	CAWSVQGAGELFF	NA	NA	TRBV30	TRBJ2-2	13
TGTGCCAGCAGTTCTGGTTCGCTAGCCTACGAGCAGTACTTC	CASSSGSLAYEQYF	NA	NA	TRBV28	TRBJ2-7	14
TGTGCCAGCAGCGTGACAGGGGGCGCAGGAACCGAGTACTTC	CASSVTGGAGTEYF	TRBD1	NA	TRBV28	TRBJ2-7	14
TGTGCCAGCAGACAAGGGACTAGCGGGCTGTACAATGAGCAGTTCTTC	CASRQGTSGLYNEQFF	TRBD2	few	TRBV5-4	TRBJ2-1	16
TGTGCCAGCAGTTTGCTAGGGGGCCCCAATCAGCCCCAGCATTTT	CASSLLGGPNQPQHF	TRBD1	NA	TRBV27	TRBJ1-5	15
TGTGCCAGCAGTAGGAGCCCGGGACTAGCATCCTACAATGAGCAGTTCTTC	CASSRSPGLASYNEQFF	TRBD2	NA	TRBV7-9	TRBJ2-1	17
TGTGCCAGCCGAAGACTAGGGCGCACAGATACGCAGTATTTT	CASRRLGRTDTQYF	NA	NA	TRBV6-1	TRBJ2-3	14
TGTGCCAGCAGTGGGCTAGCGCCACAACCCTACGAGCAGTACTTC	CASSGLAPQPYEQYF	NA	NA	TRBV6-4	TRBJ2-7	15
TGTGCCAGCAGTGAACGGCCGGGAGGTGGAGAGACCCAGTACTTC	CASSERPGGGETQYF	TRBD2	NA	TRBV6-1	TRBJ2-5	15
TGTGCCAGCAGGCGCGGGAGAACGAACACCGGGGAGCTGTTTTTT	CASRRGRTNTGELFF	TRBD2	NA	TRBV6-5	TRBJ2-2	15
TGTGCCAGCAGCGCGGCCAGCGAGAGCTCCTACGAGCAGTACTTC	CASSAASESSYEQYF	NA	NA	TRBV9	TRBJ2-7	15
TGCGCCAGCAGGCTCGCCAGTAACACTGAAGCTTTCTTT	CASRLASNTEAFF	NA	few	TRBV4-3	TRBJ1-1	13
TGTGCCAGCAGATGGACAGGGTTGGAAAACATTCAGTACTTC	CASRWTGLENIQYF	TRBD1	NA	TRBV28	TRBJ2-4	14
TGTGCCACCAGGCTTGGACAGTTGAACACCGGGGAGCTGTTTTTT	CATRLGQLNTGELFF	NA	NA	TRBV6-5	TRBJ2-2	15